The clone carrying this T cell receptor (beta chain) was found once. The CDR3 contains 14 residues. V trimming: 5 bases; J trimming: 5 bases; junction bases outside the gene matches: 6. Germline V CDR1 and CDR2: SGHTA, FQGTGA. These data belong to a study of blood T cell repertoires in COVID-19. As for the study in general: Acute-phase and convalescent COVID-19 samples originated in the United States, Italy and Spain.

Method: immunoSEQ multiplex PCR; TCRdb's copy keeps in-frame clones and lacks some. This table has under 200,000 clones, 90% appearing once. The V gene is TRBV7-3, the J gene TRBJ2-1, with TRBD2 matching over 7 bases. The receptor was isolated from a man over 45 with acute or convalescent COVID-19. Source material: peripheral blood. The CDR3 nucleotides are TGTGCCAGCAGCATCAAAGCGGGAAACAATGAGCAGTTCTTC. Protein product: CASSIKAGNNEQFF.